Given below is one T cell receptor beta chain in context. What it binds is unknown. Samples came from healthy bone marrow donors. This record comes from a study of cytomegalovirus exposure and HLA in healthy donors. With 60 Vbeta and 13 Jbeta primers, the PCR was carried out. Generated by immunoSEQ multiplex PCR, the TCRdb table keeps only in-frame clones and is missing some. The repertoire holds over 150,000 clones, with roughly 80% as singletons. Study outcomes and limitations: What a later analysis showed was that several of the most significant clusters appeared linked to common viral pathogens. A later analysis reportedly identified an Asian-associated ancestry cluster as carrying fewer N-insertions than the roughly 670-donor mean.

Germline V gives CDR1 SNHLY, CDR2 FYNNEI. With 8 bases clipped from V and 3 bases from J, the junction kept 10 bases outside the gene matches. This CDR3 has 14 amino acids. Source material: PBMCs. The receptor comes from a man younger than 40 in good health and CMV-seropositive. The chain links TRBV2 to TRBJ2-7; 7 bases are a match to TRBD1. The CDR3 region is CASGRQGSGYEQYF. DNA for the CDR3: TGTGCCAGCGGCCGACAGGGCAGTGGCTACGAGCAGTACTTC.